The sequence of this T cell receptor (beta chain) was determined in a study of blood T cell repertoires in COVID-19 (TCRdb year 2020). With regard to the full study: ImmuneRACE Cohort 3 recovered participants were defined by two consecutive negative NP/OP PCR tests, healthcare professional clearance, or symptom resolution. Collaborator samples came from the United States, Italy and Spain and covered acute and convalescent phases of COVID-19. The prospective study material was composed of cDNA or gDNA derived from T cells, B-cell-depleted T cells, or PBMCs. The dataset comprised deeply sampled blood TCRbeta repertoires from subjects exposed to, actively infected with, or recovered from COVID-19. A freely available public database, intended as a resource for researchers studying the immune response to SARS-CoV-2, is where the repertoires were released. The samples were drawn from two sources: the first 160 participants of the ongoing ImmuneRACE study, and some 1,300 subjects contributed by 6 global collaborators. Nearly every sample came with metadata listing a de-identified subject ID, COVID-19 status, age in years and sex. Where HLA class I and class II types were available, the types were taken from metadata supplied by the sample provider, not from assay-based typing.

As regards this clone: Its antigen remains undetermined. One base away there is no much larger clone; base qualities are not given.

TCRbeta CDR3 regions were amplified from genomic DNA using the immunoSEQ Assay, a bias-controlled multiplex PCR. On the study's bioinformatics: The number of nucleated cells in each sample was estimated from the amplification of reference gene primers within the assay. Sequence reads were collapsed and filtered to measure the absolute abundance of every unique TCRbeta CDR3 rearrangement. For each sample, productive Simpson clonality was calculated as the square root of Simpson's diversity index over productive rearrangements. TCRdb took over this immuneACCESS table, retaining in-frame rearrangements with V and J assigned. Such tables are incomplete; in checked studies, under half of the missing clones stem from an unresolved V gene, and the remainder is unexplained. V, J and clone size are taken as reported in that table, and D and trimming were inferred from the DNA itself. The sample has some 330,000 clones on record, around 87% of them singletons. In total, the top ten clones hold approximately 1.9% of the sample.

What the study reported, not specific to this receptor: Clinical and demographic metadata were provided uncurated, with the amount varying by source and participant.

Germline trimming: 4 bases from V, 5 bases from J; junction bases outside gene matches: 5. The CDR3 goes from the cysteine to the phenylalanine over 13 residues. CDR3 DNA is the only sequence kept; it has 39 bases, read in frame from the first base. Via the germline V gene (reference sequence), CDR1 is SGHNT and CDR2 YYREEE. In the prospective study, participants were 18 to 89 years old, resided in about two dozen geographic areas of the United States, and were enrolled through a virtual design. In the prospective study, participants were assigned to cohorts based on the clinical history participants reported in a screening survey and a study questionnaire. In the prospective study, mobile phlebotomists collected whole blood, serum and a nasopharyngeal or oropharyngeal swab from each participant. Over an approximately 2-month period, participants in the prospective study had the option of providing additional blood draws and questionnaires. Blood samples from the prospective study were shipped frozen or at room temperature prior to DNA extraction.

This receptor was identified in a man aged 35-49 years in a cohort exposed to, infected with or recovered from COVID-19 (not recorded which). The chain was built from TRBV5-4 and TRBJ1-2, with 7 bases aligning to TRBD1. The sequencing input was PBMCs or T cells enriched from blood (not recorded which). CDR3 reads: CASSPGQQYGYTF. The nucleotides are TGTGCCAGCAGCCCGGGACAGCAATATGGCTACACCTTC.